The present TCR beta chain was sequenced within a study of blood T cells in healthy people across ages. Study overall: The capture of about one barcoded beta molecule per two T cells was achieved by template switching. Study-wide points: Estimates of total diversity, which came from one million sequenced T cells, were considered to be underestimates.

Note on this clonotype: Its antigen remains unidentified.

This CDR3 region has 15 residues. Germline V gene data show CDR1 as LGHNA and CDR2 as YSLEER. Between the trimmed V and J ends, which lost 0 bases and 5 bases, there was a span of 12 bases. Then a second PCR, running roughly 7 to 12 cycles, was carried out with a sample-barcoded 5' primer and a J-beta primer mix. MiXCR, applied by TCRdb to the 5' RACE reads, yields one record per CDR3 protein. The sample holds roughly 830,000 distinct CDR3 sequences; approximately 59% are singletons and the top ten take 25% to 35%. This receptor was taken from a man younger than 45 in good health. The sequenced sample consisted of blood. V and J are TRBV4-3 and TRBJ2-3, with D tentatively TRBD2 (7 bases). The CDR3 loop reads CASSQEGGVGDTQYF. CDR3 in DNA: TGCGCCAGCAGCCAAGAAGGGGGGGTGGGAGATACGCAGTATTTT.